This T cell receptor (beta chain) was sequenced for a study of T cells in Graves' hyperthyroidism and ophthalmopathy. The CDR3 length is 17 residues. CDR1 is SGHKS and CDR2 is YYEKEE in the germline V gene (reference sequence). V dropped 3 bases and J dropped 7; count of bases not matched to a gene: 11. From RNA transcripts, TCR beta CDR3 regions were amplified. Primed by the HTBI set, a first-round RT-PCR was run on the TCR CDR3. TCRdb reprocessed the multiplex PCR reads with MiXCR, giving one entry per CDR3 protein. The sample holds 250,000 to 350,000 distinct CDR3 sequences, 20% to 25% seen once. This TCR derives from a man aged 25 to 45 with Graves' ophthalmopathy. Source material: blood. The chain joins TRBV5-5 to TRBJ2-1; 12 bases agree with TRBD2. The CDR3 region has the DNA TGTGCCAGCAGCTCCGGGACTAGCGGGTGGGGTCCAAATGAGCAGTTCTTC. This sequence encodes CASSSGTSGWGPNEQFF. Drawing the rest from reference TRBV5-5 and TRBJ2-1, the complete variable domain is DAGVTQSPTHLIKTRGQQVTLRCSPISGHKSVSWYQQVLGQGPQFIFQYYEKEERGRGNFPDRFSARQFPNYSSELNVNALLLGDSALYLCASSSGTSGWGPNEQFFGPGTRLTVL.